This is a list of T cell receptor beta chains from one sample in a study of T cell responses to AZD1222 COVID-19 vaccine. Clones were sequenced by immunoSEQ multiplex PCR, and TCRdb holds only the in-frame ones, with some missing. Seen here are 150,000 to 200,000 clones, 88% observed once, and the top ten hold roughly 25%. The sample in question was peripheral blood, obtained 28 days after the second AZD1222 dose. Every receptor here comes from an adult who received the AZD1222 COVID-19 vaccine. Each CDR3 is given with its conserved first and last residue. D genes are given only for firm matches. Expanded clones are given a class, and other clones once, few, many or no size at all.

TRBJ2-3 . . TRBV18 CASSPSTDTQYF TGTGCCAGCTCACCAAGCACAGATACGCAGTATTTT
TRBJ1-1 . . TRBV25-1 CASTGRVVTFF TGTGCCAGCACCGGGCGGGTGGTAACTTTCTTT
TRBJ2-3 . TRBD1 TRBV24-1 CATKDRGTDTQYF TGTGCCACCAAGGACAGGGGAACAGATACGCAGTATTTT
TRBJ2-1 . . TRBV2 CASTEDRNNEQFF TGTGCCAGCACTGAGGACAGAAACAATGAGCAGTTCTTC
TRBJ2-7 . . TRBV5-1 CASSLASGRPYEQYF TGCGCCAGCAGCTTGGCCAGTGGGAGGCCCTACGAGCAGTACTTC
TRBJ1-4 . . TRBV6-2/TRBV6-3 CASSYSAGEVLEKLFF TGTGCCAGCAGTTACTCGGCGGGGGAGGTGTTGGAAAAACTGTTTTTT
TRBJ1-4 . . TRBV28 CASSPWREEGEKLFF TGTGCCAGCAGTCCATGGAGAGAGGAGGGGGAAAAACTGTTTTTT
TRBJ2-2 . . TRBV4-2 CASSQARVGTGELFF TGTGCCAGCAGCCAAGCGAGGGTGGGTACCGGGGAGCTGTTTTTT
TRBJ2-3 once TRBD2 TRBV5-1 CASSLAGGRADTQYF TGCGCCAGCAGCTTGGCCGGCGGGAGGGCAGATACGCAGTATTTT
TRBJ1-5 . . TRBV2 CASSDLSGDHQPQHF TGTGCCAGCAGTGACCTCAGTGGGGACCATCAGCCCCAGCATTTT
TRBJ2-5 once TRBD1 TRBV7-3 CASSRDRGEKTQYF TGTGCCAGCAGCCGGGACAGGGGCGAGAAGACCCAGTACTTC
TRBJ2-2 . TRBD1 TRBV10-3 CAISDDRVGELFF TGTGCCATCAGTGATGACAGGGTAGGGGAGCTGTTTTTT
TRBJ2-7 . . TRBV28 CASSLRLLYEQYF TGTGCCAGCAGTTTACGACTACTCTACGAGCAGTACTTC
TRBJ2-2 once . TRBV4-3 CASSQGGTSRGTGELFF TGCGCCAGCAGCCAAGGGGGGACATCCCGGGGCACCGGGGAGCTGTTTTTT
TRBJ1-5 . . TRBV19 CASSSQGRQPQHF TGTGCCAGTAGTTCACAGGGTCGTCAGCCCCAGCATTTT
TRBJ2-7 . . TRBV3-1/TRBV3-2 CASRFRAGEQYF TGTGCCAGCAGATTTAGGGCAGGCGAGCAGTACTTC
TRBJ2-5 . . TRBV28 CASSFALYKETQYF TGTGCCAGCAGTTTTGCCCTTTATAAAGAGACCCAGTACTTC
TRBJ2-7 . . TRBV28 CASSSPLVPYEQYF TGTGCCAGCAGTTCCCCCCTGGTCCCCTACGAGCAGTACTTC
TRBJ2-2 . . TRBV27 CASMSGGARTGELFF TGTGCCAGCATGTCTGGAGGGGCGAGGACCGGGGAGCTGTTTTTT
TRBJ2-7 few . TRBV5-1 CASSLGARGNEQYF TGCGCCAGCAGCTTGGGTGCGAGGGGGAACGAGCAGTACTTC
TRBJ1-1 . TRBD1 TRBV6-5 CASSYLKTGVTEAFF TGTGCCAGCAGTTACCTAAAGACAGGGGTCACTGAAGCTTTCTTT
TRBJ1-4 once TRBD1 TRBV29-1 CSAQDRVPNEKLFF TGCAGCGCCCAAGACAGGGTCCCTAATGAAAAACTGTTTTTT
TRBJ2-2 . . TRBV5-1 CASSLGSANTGELFF TGCGCCAGCAGCTTGGGGTCGGCGAACACCGGGGAGCTGTTTTTT
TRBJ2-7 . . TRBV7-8 CASSPSRSVTSYEQYF TGTGCCAGCAGCCCATCTCGATCGGTAACCTCCTACGAGCAGTACTTC
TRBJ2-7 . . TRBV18 CASSPLGGPYEQYF TGTGCCAGCTCACCCCTTGGGGGTCCCTACGAGCAGTACTTC
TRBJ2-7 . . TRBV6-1 CASSEWPTYEQYF TGTGCCAGCAGTGAATGGCCAACCTACGAGCAGTACTTC
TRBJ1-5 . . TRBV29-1 CSVVGAGVDQPQHF TGCAGCGTTGTAGGGGCAGGGGTAGATCAGCCCCAGCATTTT
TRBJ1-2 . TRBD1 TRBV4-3 CASSQDRDRGRMNYGYTF TGCGCCAGCAGCCAAGACCGGGACAGGGGGCGAATGAACTATGGCTACACCTTC
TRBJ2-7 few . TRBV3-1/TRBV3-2 CAANGLCSYEQYF TGTGCCGCCAATGGCCTCTGTTCCTACGAGCAGTACTTC
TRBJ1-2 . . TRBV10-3 CAISPPSGGARGYTF TGTGCCATCAGTCCTCCGAGTGGGGGGGCGCGGGGCTACACCTTC
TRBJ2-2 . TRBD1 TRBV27 CATSRQGDVGGELFF TGTGCCACTAGTCGACAGGGGGATGTCGGCGGGGAGCTGTTTTTT
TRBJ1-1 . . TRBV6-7 CASSYLAGPNTEAFF TGTGCCAGCAGTTATCTGGCAGGGCCTAACACTGAAGCTTTCTTT
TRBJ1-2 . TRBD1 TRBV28 CASSLQGGDGYTF TGTGCCAGCAGTCTACAGGGGGGCGATGGCTACACCTTC
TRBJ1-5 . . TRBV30 CAWSVLGGSQPQHF TGTGCCTGGAGTGTACTTGGGGGCAGCCAGCCCCAGCATTTT
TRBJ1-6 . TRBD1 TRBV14 CASSQDGTVYNSPLHF TGTGCCAGCAGCCAAGATGGGACAGTGTATAATTCACCCCTCCACTTT
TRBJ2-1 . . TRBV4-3 CASSQGGRANYNEQFF TGCGCCAGCAGCCAGGGCGGACGGGCGAACTACAATGAGCAGTTCTTC
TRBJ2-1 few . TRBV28 CASSSGGLELYNEQFF TGTGCCAGCAGTTCTGGAGGACTCGAACTCTACAATGAGCAGTTCTTC
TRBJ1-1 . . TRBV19 CASTPNRDTEAFF TGTGCCAGTACCCCGAATAGGGATACTGAAGCTTTCTTT
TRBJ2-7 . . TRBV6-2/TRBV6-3 CASSYVQGEDEQYF TGTGCCAGCAGTTACGTCCAGGGTGAGGACGAGCAGTACTTC
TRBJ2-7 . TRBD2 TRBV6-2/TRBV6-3 CASSWLMGAGRSQYF TGTGCCAGCAGTTGGCTGATGGGAGCGGGAAGGTCGCAGTACTTC
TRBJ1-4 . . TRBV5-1 CASSLGGATNEKLFF TGCGCCAGCAGCTTGGGGGGTGCAACTAATGAAAAACTGTTTTTT
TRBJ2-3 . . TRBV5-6 CASSMQGPRSTDTQYF TGTGCCAGCAGCATGCAGGGGCCCCGGAGCACAGATACGCAGTATTTT
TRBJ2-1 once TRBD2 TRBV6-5 CASGPLAAAYNEQFF TGTGCCAGCGGCCCACTAGCGGCCGCCTACAATGAGCAGTTCTTC
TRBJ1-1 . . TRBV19 CASSIVGGVGAFF TGTGCCAGTAGTATAGTAGGGGGTGTAGGCGCTTTCTTT
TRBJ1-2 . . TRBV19 CASTVNPSNYGYTF TGTGCCAGTACGGTAAATCCCTCTAACTATGGCTACACCTTC